This T cell receptor beta chain was retrieved from a study of CD8 T cells in ankylosing spondylitis. Study results and limitations: Reactive arthritis synovial fluid and blood were previously reported to contain some motif variants. Clones linked to disease, bearing a CD8+ phenotype, were relatively rare in peripheral blood. Typical of ankylosing spondylitis blood, it appeared, was a TCR beta motif of roughly eight highly homologous variants.

Concerning this clonotype: Its antigen remains unknown.

Quantitative 5'-RACE with molecular barcodes produced the TCR beta libraries. TCRdb itself ran the 5' RACE reads through MiXCR, one entry per CDR3 protein. The profile shows some 240,000 distinct CDR3 sequences, roughly 18% of them singletons. V was clipped by 1 base and J by 0 bases; unmatched bases: 3. The CDR3 has 16 amino acids. Germline V gene lookup returns CDR1 MGHRA and CDR2 YSYEKL. This clonotype was obtained from a male donor with ankylosing spondylitis or in good health (not recorded which). The chain links TRBV4-1 to TRBJ2-3; 8 bases match TRBD2. Material: blood, either unsorted or a sorted T cell fraction (not recorded which). The CDR3: CASSQVGTRSTDTQYF. In DNA form, the CDR3 reads TGCGCCAGCAGCCAAGTGGGGACTAGGAGCACAGATACGCAGTATTTT.